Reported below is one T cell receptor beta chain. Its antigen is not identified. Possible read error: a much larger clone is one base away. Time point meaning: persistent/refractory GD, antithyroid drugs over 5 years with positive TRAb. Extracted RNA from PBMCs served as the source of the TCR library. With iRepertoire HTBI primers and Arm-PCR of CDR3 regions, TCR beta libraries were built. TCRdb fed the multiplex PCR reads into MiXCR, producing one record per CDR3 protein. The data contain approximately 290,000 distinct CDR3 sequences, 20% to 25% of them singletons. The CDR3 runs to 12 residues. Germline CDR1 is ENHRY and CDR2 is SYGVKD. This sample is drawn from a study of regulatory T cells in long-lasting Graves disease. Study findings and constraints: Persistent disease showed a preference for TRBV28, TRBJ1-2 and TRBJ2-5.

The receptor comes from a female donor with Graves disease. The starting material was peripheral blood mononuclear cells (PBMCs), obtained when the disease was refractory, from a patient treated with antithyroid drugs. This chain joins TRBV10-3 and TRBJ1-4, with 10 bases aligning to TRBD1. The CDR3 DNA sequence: TGTGCCACCGGGACAGGGGATGAAGAACTGTTTTTT. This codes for CATGTGDEELFF.